Sequencing of this TCR beta chain was carried out in a study of patients and donors after allogeneic stem cell transplantation (TCRdb year 2020). The library was made by RT-PCR. Sequencing relied on a NextSeq 550. TCRdb cleaned the public reads at Q25 with fastp, built clones with MiXCR and kept in-frame beta chains. Each entry is one CDR3 protein sequence, shown with its most common DNA and genes. This sample is represented by 400,000 to 500,000 distinct CDR3 sequences; approximately 16% of them were singletons. Together, the top ten hold around 6.8% of the sample. This clonotype was recorded a few times. No antigen is known for it. Base qualities are missing; no much larger clone stands one base away. This receptor was taken from a human donor who was either an allogeneic HSCT recipient or a stem cell or donor lymphocyte infusion donor (not recorded which). It is not recorded whose cells these are; they may come from a transplant donor. Sequenced input: blood, either unsorted or a sorted T cell fraction (not recorded which).

The CDR3 is CASSGDRVRKLFF. The DNA reads TGTGCCAGCAGTGGGGACAGGGTGCGAAAACTGTTTTTT. This chain joins TRBV2 to TRBJ1-4; 9 nucleotides in the junction match TRBD1. CDR1 and CDR2 are read off the germline V gene as SNHLY and FYNNEI. The CDR3 starts with the cysteine, ends with the phenylalanine, and has 13 residues. Only CDR3 DNA remains: 39 bases, in frame from the first base. V is trimmed back by 4 bases and J by 10 bases, and the junction contains 4 bases that no gene match accounts for.